This T cell receptor beta chain was identified during a study of T-cell reconstitution after alpha-beta-depleted transplantation in children. Library preparation (for TCRbeta) was performed with unique molecular identifiers. TCRdb called the PCR reads again in MiXCR, with one record for every CDR3 protein. The table has around 500,000 distinct CDR3 sequences, 23% seen once; the top ten hold 13% to 15%. V was clipped by 7 bases and J by 4 bases; unmatched bases: 12. This CDR3 region has 15 residues. The TCR sequence derives from a boy under two years old who had a stem cell transplant for acute myeloid leukemia, so the T cells may come from the graft donor. The starting material was PBMCs, mostly from graft donor cells, obtained 360 days after TCRalphabeta/CD19-depleted stem cell transplant. The V and J genes are TRBV12-3 or TRBV12-4 and TRBJ1-2; 7 nucleotides match TRBD1. In DNA, the CDR3 is TGTGCCAGCACCGCCGGGACAGACCCTTTCTATGGCTACACCTTC. Translated, it gives CASTAGTDPFYGYTF.